Following are 10 T cell receptor beta chains from one sample sequenced in a study of OX40 agonist ivuxolimab in advanced cancers. Generated by immunoSEQ multiplex PCR, the TCRdb table keeps only in-frame clones and is missing some. There are 6,000 or so clones in the sample; less than 70% occur only once, and just over 35% lies in the top ten. Here the sequenced sample was CD4+ or CD8+ T cells sorted from blood, taken in a trial of the OX40 agonist ivuxolimab. These receptors all stem from an adult with an advanced solid tumor such as melanoma, head and neck, liver or kidney cancer.

This chain links TRBV6-1 with TRBJ2-3; the D is unclear. This CDR3 is built from 15 residues. CDR1 and CDR2 (germline): MNHNS, SASEGT. V shed 0 bases and J shed 2 bases, with 9 bases lying between them. The CDR3 DNA reads TGTGCCAGCAGTGAAGCCCCCCAACCCACAGATACGCAGTATTTT. The encoded protein is CASSEAPQPTDTQYF.

The J gene is TRBJ2-1, the V gene TRBV7-4; 11 bases fit TRBD2. The CDR3 length is 17 residues. V was clipped by 1 base and J by 8 bases; unmatched bases: 10. CDR1 and CDR2 from the germline V gene are SGHVT and SQSDAQ. The DNA of the CDR3 is TGTGCCAGCAGCTTAGAGTTAGCGGGAGGGCCCGTGGATGAGCAGTTCTTC. As protein: CASSLELAGGPVDEQFF.

The chain recombines TRBV27 with TRBJ2-5; D gene unclear. V was shortened by 3 bases and J by 5 bases, with 13 bases between the two germline ends. The CDR3 covers 14 residues. The germline V gene has CDR1 MNHEY and CDR2 SMNVEV (reference sequence). The CDR3 reads CASSLDGEGETQYF. In nucleotides, the CDR3 is TGTGCCAGCAGTTTGGACGGAGAAGGGGAGACCCAGTACTTC.

The V and J genes are TRBV9 and TRBJ2-3, with no clear D. Germline-derived CDR1 and CDR2 are SGDLS and YYNGEE. The length of the CDR3 is 13 residues. Trimming took off 6 bases at V and 2 bases at J, with 10 bases between the two ends. Here the CDR3 DNA reads TGTGCCAGCACAAACTTTGTCACAGATACGCAGTATTTT. It codes for CASTNFVTDTQYF. Variable domain in full (rest from reference TRBV9 and TRBJ2-3): DSGVTQTPKHLITATGQRVTLRCSPRSGDLSVYWYQQSLDQGLQFLIQYYNGEERAKGNILERFSAQQFPDLHSELNLSSLELGDSALYFCASTNFVTDTQYFGPGTRLTVL.

This chain uses TRBV11-2 with TRBJ2-5, with TRBD1 matching over 7 bases. Trimming took 0 bases from V and 6 from J; bases not matched to a gene: 7. The germline V gene has CDR1 SGHAT and CDR2 FQNNGV. This CDR3 spans 15 amino acids. The CDR3 coding sequence is TGTGCCAGCAGCTTAGACGGACAGGTTCGACAGACCCAGTACTTC. Protein sequence: CASSLDGQVRQTQYF.

The V call is TRBV6-1, the J call TRBJ1-1; no clear D. The V end lost 3 bases, the J end lost 1 base, and 18 bases lay between the germline ends. This CDR3 comprises 17 residues. The V gene's germline CDR1 is MNHNS and CDR2 SASEGT. CDR3 sequence reads: CASSDPGLGRWNTEAFF. DNA for the CDR3: TGTGCCAGCAGTGACCCGGGATTGGGGAGGTGGAACACTGAAGCTTTCTTT.

J is TRBJ2-3 and V is TRBV28; 9 bases line up with TRBD1. The CDR3 consists of 16 residues. The V and J ends lost 5 bases and 2 bases, in that order; junction bases with no gene match: 8. Germline V lookup: CDR1 MDHEN, CDR2 SYDVKM. The CDR3 sequence is CASSPTTGGITDTQYF. The DNA for the CDR3 is TGTGCCAGCAGTCCCACGACAGGGGGTATCACAGATACGCAGTATTTT.

The chain joins TRBV9 to TRBJ2-2; TRBD2 agrees at 7 bases. The CDR3 has 15 residues. The germline V gene encodes CDR1 SGDLS and CDR2 YYNGEE. V lost 4 bases, J lost 6 bases, and 9 bases stayed unmatched. CDR3 sequence reads: CASSPGPLASGELFF. As DNA, the CDR3 is TGTGCCAGCAGCCCCGGGCCACTAGCGTCCGGGGAGCTGTTTTTT. Full variable domain (missing parts from reference TRBV9 and TRBJ2-2): DSGVTQTPKHLITATGQRVTLRCSPRSGDLSVYWYQQSLDQGLQFLIQYYNGEERAKGNILERFSAQQFPDLHSELNLSSLELGDSALYFCASSPGPLASGELFFGEGSRLTVL.

The chain uses TRBV29-1 and TRBJ1-6; D uncertain. The CDR3 loop spans 13 amino acids. Germline lookup yields CDR1 SQVTM and CDR2 ANQGSEA. CDR3 region: CSIQSSYNSPLHF. The CDR3 DNA reads TGCAGTATACAGAGCTCCTATAATTCACCCCTCCACTTT.

The rearrangement links TRBV6-1 to TRBJ1-1; D is possibly TRBD1 (6 bases). Trimming left V 3 bases short and J 1 base short, with 12 bases between. Germline V lookup: CDR1 MNHNS, CDR2 SASEGT. The CDR3 totals 15 residues. The CDR3 loop reads CASSEIQGGNTEAFF. The CDR3 DNA follows: TGTGCCAGCAGTGAGATACAGGGTGGGAACACTGAAGCTTTCTTT.